This T cell receptor (beta chain) was captured by sequencing in a study of cytomegalovirus exposure and HLA in healthy donors. Study-level background: An early release of data contained about 85 million unique TCRs, which came from HLA-typed donors. Regarding the study as a whole: Immune exposure data for these donors was limited to CMV serostatus.

Concerning this clone itself: Antigen specificity is unknown. The junction and the germline gene differ at one end; a read error may be behind it.

PCR primers comprised 60 Vbeta and 13 Jbeta primers. Repertoires were generated with immunoSEQ multiplex PCR, while TCRdb's copy carries only in-frame clones and drops some. Of approximately 150,000 clones in the sample, 55% to 70% were seen once. The CDR3 is 13 residues long. The germline CDR1 and CDR2 sequences are SGHNT and YYREEE (reference sequence). The chain couples TRBV5-4 to TRBJ1-2; maybe TRBD1 (6 bases). The origin of this receptor is a woman aged 40 to 50 in good health and CMV-seropositive. The sample taken for sequencing was PBMCs. The CDR3, as DNA: TGTGCCAGCAACAAAGGTACAGGGAGTGGCTACCCCTTC. As protein: CASNKGTGSGYPF.